Below, 13 T cell receptor beta chains from the same sample are listed, as sequenced in a study of T cell responses to AZD1222 COVID-19 vaccine. Sequenced by immunoSEQ multiplex PCR; TCRdb stores in-frame clones only, minus some. The sample has around 100,000 clones, approximately 89% seen once; the top ten hold 20% to 25%. Sequences were derived from peripheral blood, sampled on day 0 of AZD1222 vaccination. These receptors were taken from an adult in good health.

This clone was seen just once. One end of the junction fails to match germline, which may point to a read error. The chain recombines TRBV6-2 or TRBV6-3 with TRBJ2-3; D is perhaps TRBD2 (7 bases). The CDR3 has 15 amino acids. Germline V CDR1 and CDR2: MNHEY, SVGEGT. The CDR3 DNA sequence: TGTGCCAGCAGTTACATGGGGGGGGGCACAAATACGCAGTATTTT. As protein: CASSYMGGGTNTQYF.

The chain is built from TRBV30 and TRBJ2-3; 9 nucleotides line up with TRBD1. The CDR3 totals 14 residues. After removal of 2 bases from V and 5 bases from J, the junction contained 5 bases not matched to a gene. CDR1 and CDR2 from the germline V gene are GTSNPN and SVGIG (reference sequence). CDR3 region: CAWSRTGEGDTQYF. The CDR3 nucleotides read TGTGCCTGGAGTAGGACAGGGGAGGGAGATACGCAGTATTTT.

As to this clone: Other DNA sequences from this sample encode an identical CDR3 as well. The rearrangement uses TRBV7-9 and TRBJ1-6; D gene uncertain. Germline-derived CDR1 and CDR2 are SEHNR and FQNEAQ (reference sequence). The CDR3 runs to 12 residues. The V gene lost 3 bases and the J gene lost 7 bases, with 4 bases spanning the gap. The CDR3 sequence is CASSFPNSPLHF. CDR3 sequence (DNA): TGTGCCAGCAGCTTTCCCAATTCACCCCTCCACTTT. The whole variable domain, remainder taken from reference TRBV7-9 and TRBJ1-6, is DTGVSQNPRHKITKRGQNVTFRCDPISEHNRLYWYRQTLGQGPEFLTYFQNEAQLEKSRLLSDRFSAERPKGSFSTLEIQRTEQGDSAMYLCASSFPNSPLHFGNGTRLTVT.

The chain is built from TRBV15 and TRBJ1-2; TRBD1 matches 7 bases. V was clipped by 0 bases and J by 8 bases; unmatched bases: 12. The V gene's germline CDR1 is LNHNV and CDR2 YYDKDF (reference sequence). This CDR3 is 16 amino acids long. The CDR3: CATSRDFGTAKEGYTF. CDR3 DNA: TGTGCCACCAGCAGAGATTTTGGGACAGCGAAGGAGGGCTACACCTTC.

The chain uses TRBV29-1 and TRBJ1-2, with TRBD1 as a possible D gene (5 bases). CDR1 and CDR2 (germline): SQVTM, ANQGSEA. Trimming removed 4 bases at V and 4 bases at J, with 13 bases between. This CDR3 has 13 amino acids. This chain's CDR3 is CSVAAGTGYGYTF. CDR3 bases: TGCAGCGTTGCGGCAGGGACCGGCTATGGCTACACCTTC.

This chain links TRBV7-2 with TRBJ1-2; 9 bases fit TRBD1. The V and J ends lost 1 base and 5 bases, in that order; junction bases with no gene match: 8. Looked up from germline, CDR1 is SGHTA and CDR2 is FQGNSA. This CDR3 contains 16 residues. The CDR3 DNA sequence: TGTGCCAGCAGCTTAGAAGGTTCTGGGACAGGGTATGGCTACACCTTC. Translated: CASSLEGSGTGYGYTF. The full variable domain, in which reference TRBV7-2 and TRBJ1-2 provide the parts outside the CDR3, is GAGVSQSPSNKVTEKGKDVELRCDPISGHTALYWYRQSLGQGLEFLIYFQGNSAPDKSGLPSDRFSAERTGGSVSTLTIQRTQQEDSAVYLCASSLEGSGTGYGYTFGSGTRLTVV.

This clone rates as medium-sized. This chain uses TRBV10-3 with TRBJ1-1; possibly TRBD1 for D (6 bases). Germline CDR1 reads ENHRY; CDR2 reads SYGVKD. The length of the CDR3 is 13 residues. The germline V and J ends were trimmed by 9 bases and 4 bases, with 15 bases remaining between them. The CDR3 DNA follows: TGTGCCATTTCCCAGGGGTCGGTCACTGAAGCTTTCTTT. It encodes CAISQGSVTEAFF.

This clone has a single count. This sequence joins TRBV15 and TRBJ1-1, with 9 bases that match TRBD1. The CDR3 spans 15 residues. With 4 bases clipped from V and 5 bases from J, the junction kept 8 bases outside the gene matches. Germline V gene lookup returns CDR1 LNHNV and CDR2 YYDKDF (reference sequence). CDR3 in DNA: TGTGCCACCAGCACCATAGACAGGGGGGGAACTGAAGCTTTCTTT. Translating it yields CATSTIDRGGTEAFF.

DNA of the CDR3: TGTGCCAGCAGCTTAATAAATGGAAACACCATATATTTT. Its protein product is CASSLINGNTIYF. This chain joins TRBV7-8 and TRBJ1-3; unclear D gene. Germline lookup yields CDR1 SGHVS and CDR2 FQNEAQ. CDR3 size: 13 residues. V was shortened by 2 bases and J by 3 bases, with 5 bases between the two germline ends.

The chain joins TRBV7-3 to TRBJ2-3, with D uncertain. The CDR3 runs 12 residues. V lost 5 bases to trimming and J lost 3 bases, with 6 bases between them. Germline V gene sequence: CDR1 SGHTA, CDR2 FQGTGA. Here the CDR3 reads CASSATTDTQYF. CDR3 DNA sequence: TGTGCCAGCAGCGCAACGACAGATACGCAGTATTTT.

The chain recombines TRBV5-1 with TRBJ2-3; D unclear. The CDR3 is made up of 12 amino acids. Trimming took off 8 bases at V and 0 bases at J, with 7 bases between the two ends. Germline values: CDR1 SGHRS, CDR2 YFSETQ. The CDR3 nucleotides read TGCGCCAGTCGTGGTAGCACAGATACGCAGTATTTT. It specifies CASRGSTDTQYF.

V and J are TRBV9 and TRBJ1-1; D call uncertain. Between the trimmed V and J ends, which lost 0 bases and 0 bases, there was a span of 3 bases. CDR1 SGDLS and CDR2 YYNGEE come from the germline V gene. CDR3 length: 13 amino acids. The chain's CDR3 is CASSVALNTEAFF. The CDR3 DNA is TGTGCCAGCAGCGTAGCATTGAACACTGAAGCTTTCTTT.

The chain couples TRBV15 to TRBJ2-7; 11 nucleotides line up with TRBD1. The CDR3 length is 16 residues. CDR1 and CDR2 (germline): LNHNV, YYDKDF (reference sequence). Trimming took 3 bases from V and 1 from J; bases not matched to a gene: 5. The CDR3, as DNA: TGTGCCACCAGCAGCGAAGGGACAGGGGGGTCCTACGAGCAGTACTTC. Protein product: CATSSEGTGGSYEQYF. Based on the CDR3 plus reference TRBV15 and TRBJ2-7, the full variable domain is DAMVIQNPRYQVTQFGKPVTLSCSQTLNHNVMYWYQQKSSQAPKLLFHYYDKDFNNEADTPDNFQSRRPNTSFCFLDIRSPGLGDTAMYLCATSSEGTGGSYEQYFGPGTRLTVT.